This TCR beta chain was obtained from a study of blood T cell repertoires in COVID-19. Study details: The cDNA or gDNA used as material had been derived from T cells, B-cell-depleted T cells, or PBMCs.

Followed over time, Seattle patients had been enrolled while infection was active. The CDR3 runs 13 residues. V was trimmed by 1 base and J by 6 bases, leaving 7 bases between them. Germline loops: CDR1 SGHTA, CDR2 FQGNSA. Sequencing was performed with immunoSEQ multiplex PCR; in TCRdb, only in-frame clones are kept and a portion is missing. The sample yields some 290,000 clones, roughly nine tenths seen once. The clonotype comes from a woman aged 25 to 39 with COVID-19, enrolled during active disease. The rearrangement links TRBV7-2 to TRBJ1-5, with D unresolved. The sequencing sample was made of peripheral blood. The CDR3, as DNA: TGTGCCAGCAGCTTAGTGGCGGGTCAGCCCCAGCATTTT. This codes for CASSLVAGQPQHF.